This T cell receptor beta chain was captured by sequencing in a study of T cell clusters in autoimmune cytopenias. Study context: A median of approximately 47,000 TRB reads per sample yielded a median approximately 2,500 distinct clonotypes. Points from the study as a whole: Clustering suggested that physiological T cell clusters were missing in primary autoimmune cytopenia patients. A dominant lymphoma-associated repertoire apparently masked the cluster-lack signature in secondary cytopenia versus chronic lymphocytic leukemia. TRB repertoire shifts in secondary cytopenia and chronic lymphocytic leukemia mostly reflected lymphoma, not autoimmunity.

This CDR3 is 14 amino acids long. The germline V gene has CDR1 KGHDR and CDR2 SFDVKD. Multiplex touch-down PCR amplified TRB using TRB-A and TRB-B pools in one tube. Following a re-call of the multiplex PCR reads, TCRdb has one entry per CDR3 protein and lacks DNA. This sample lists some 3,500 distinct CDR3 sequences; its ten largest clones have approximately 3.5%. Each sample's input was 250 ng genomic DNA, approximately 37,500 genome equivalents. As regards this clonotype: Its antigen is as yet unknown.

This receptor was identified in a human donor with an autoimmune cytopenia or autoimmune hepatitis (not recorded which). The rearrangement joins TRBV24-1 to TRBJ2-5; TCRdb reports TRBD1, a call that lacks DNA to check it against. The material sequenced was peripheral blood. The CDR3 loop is CATSERDRRETQYF.